Following are 18 T cell receptor beta chains from one sample sequenced in a study of metastatic and nonmetastatic thyroid tumors. Through MiXCR, TCRdb re-clonotyped the PCR reads. The sample includes some 41,000 clones, 13% seen only once; the top ten take 9.5%. Thyroid surgery was preceded by no treatment in any patient. Sequencing input: blood. These receptors all come from a female donor with papillary thyroid cancer or a benign thyroid nodule (not recorded which). Some clones in this sample may be carry-over from other donors' samples.

This clone appeared many times. The genes are TRBV28 and TRBJ1-2; D is undetermined. V gave up 4 bases and J gave up 4 bases, with 13 bases separating them. Germline V gives CDR1 MDHEN, CDR2 SYDVKM. There are 14 residues in the CDR3. The CDR3 DNA sequence: TGTGCCAGCAGTTCCCTTCCTCCAGGCTATGGCTACACCTTC. Encoded protein: CASSSLPPGYGYTF.

In this sample, this clone turned up many times. V gene TRBV6-2 or TRBV6-3 combines with J gene TRBJ2-2; D is unresolved. The CDR3 length is 15 residues. Trimming cost V 0 bases and J 5 bases, with 10 bases left between them. CDR1 is MNHEY and CDR2 is SVGEGT in the germline V gene. In nucleotides, the CDR3 is TGTGCCAGCAGTTACTCAGGGTCCTATACCGGGGAGCTGTTTTTT. This encodes CASSYSGSYTGELFF.

This clone was observed at least ten times. A much larger clone is a single base away; this may be a read error. This is likely a read error, given that the CDR3 carries no conserved phenylalanine or tryptophan at its end. The rearrangement links TRBV6-6 to TRBJ2-1, with TRBD2 matching over 12 bases. J lost 5 bases, V lost 4 bases, and 9 bases had no gene match. CDR3 length: 17 amino acids. Germline V gene sequence: CDR1 MNHNY, CDR2 SVGAGI (reference sequence). CDR3 bases: TGTGCCAGCAGTTTAACACCGACTAGCGGGAGAAACAATGAGCAGTTCTCC. Protein: CASSLTPTSGRNNEQFS.

A remark on this clone: Given a much more abundant clone one base away, this may be a read error. This specimen includes other DNA sequences encoding the same CDR3. This sequence joins TRBV7-3 and TRBJ2-1; 12 nucleotides line up with TRBD1. This CDR3 has 17 residues. After removal of 1 base from V and 10 bases from J, the junction contained 11 bases not matched to a gene. Germline loops: CDR1 SGHTA, CDR2 FQGTGA. As DNA, the CDR3 is TGTGCCAGCAGCTTAATGTCCGGGACAGGGGGCTTTCGAGAGCAGTTCTTC. Its translation: CASSLMSGTGGFREQFF.

This clone has at least ten counts. The chain combines TRBV5-1 with TRBJ2-7; D might be TRBD2 (6 bases). CDR1 SGHRS and CDR2 YFSETQ come from the germline V gene. Between the trimmed V and J ends, which lost 0 bases and 1 base, there was a span of 8 bases. This CDR3 is 14 amino acids long. The CDR3 spells CASSLGLGSYEQYF. CDR3 in DNA: TGCGCCAGCAGCTTGGGACTAGGGTCCTACGAGCAGTACTTC.

This clone was counted between two and nine times. The genes are TRBV5-6 and TRBJ1-5, with D possibly being TRBD1 (6 bases). V was pared by 4 bases and J by 0 bases, with 8 bases between. Germline V gene data show CDR1 as SGHDT and CDR2 as YYEEEE. The CDR3 totals 14 residues. CDR3 sequence (DNA): TGTGCCAGCAGCCGGGACATTAGCAATCAGCCCCAGCATTTT. Its protein is CASSRDISNQPQHF. Combining the CDR3 with reference TRBV5-6 and TRBJ1-5 gives the whole variable domain DAGVTQSPTHLIKTRGQQVTLRCSPKSGHDTVSWYQQALGQGPQFIFQYYEEEERQRGNFPDRFSGHQFPNYSSELNVNALLLGDSALYLCASSRDISNQPQHFGDGTRLSIL.

This clone has at least ten counts. The genes are TRBV12-3 or TRBV12-4 and TRBJ1-5, with D perhaps matching TRBD1 (5 bases). The germline V and J ends were trimmed by 4 bases and 7 bases, with 17 bases remaining between them. This CDR3 is 15 amino acids long. For the CDR3, the DNA is TGTGCCAGCAGTTCCGGGACCCCCTATGACCAGCCCCAGCATTTT. This translates into CASSSGTPYDQPQHF.

In this sample, this clone is medium-sized. The chain employs TRBV12-3 or TRBV12-4 and TRBJ1-2; TRBD1 matches 8 bases. This CDR3 has 14 amino acids. V dropped 10 bases and J dropped 4; count of bases not matched to a gene: 11. The CDR3 is CATTDREGGYGYTF. CDR3 bases: TGTGCCACGACGGACAGGGAGGGAGGCTATGGCTACACCTTC.

This clone was seen repeatedly, ten times or more. V and J are TRBV13 and TRBJ2-1; the D is unclear. This CDR3 is 14 amino acids long. V lost 1 base and J 7 bases, leaving 11 bases between the germline ends. Germline loops: CDR1 PRHDT, CDR2 FYEKMQ (reference sequence). The DNA for the CDR3 is TGTGCCAGCAGCTTAGAGGGTTGGGGTAATGAGCAGTTCTTC. This encodes CASSLEGWGNEQFF.

This clone has a count of ten or more. The chain combines TRBV30 with TRBJ2-7; D ambiguous. CDR1 and CDR2 (germline): GTSNPN, SVGIG (reference sequence). The CDR3 covers 12 residues. V lost 4 bases and J 7 bases, leaving 14 bases between the germline ends. This chain's CDR3 is CAWMIYGGEQYF. The DNA of the CDR3 is TGTGCCTGGATGATCTATGGTGGGGAGCAGTACTTC.

The chain recombines TRBV20-1 with TRBJ2-2; 7 bases align to TRBD1. Germline V gene data show CDR1 as DFQATT and CDR2 as SNEGSKA (reference sequence). The CDR3 consists of 15 residues. V trimming: 0 bases; J trimming: 7 bases; junction bases outside the gene matches: 8. CDR3 amino acids: CSARDTDRESGELFF. CDR3 bases: TGCAGTGCTAGAGACACTGACAGGGAGAGCGGGGAGCTGTTTTTT.

In this sample, this clone turned up many times. The chain carries TRBV19 and TRBJ2-3; a possible D gene is TRBD2 (5 bases). Germline-derived CDR1 and CDR2 are LNHDA and SQIVND (reference sequence). CDR3 size: 14 residues. Trimming stripped 5 bases from V and 0 bases from J, with 9 bases between. CDR3 nucleotides: TGTGCCAGTAGTCCGGGATTTAGCACAGATACGCAGTATTTT. Translating gives CASSPGFSTDTQYF.

There are a few counts of this clone. In DNA form, the CDR3 reads TGTGCCAGCAGTGAGGGGAGGATGGCCTACTCCGAGCAGTACTTC. This translates into CASSEGRMAYSEQYF. The chain joins TRBV2 to TRBJ2-7; maybe TRBD2 (6 bases). In germline, CDR1 is SNHLY, CDR2 FYNNEI. CDR3 length: 15 residues. V dropped 3 bases and J dropped 6 bases, with 18 bases sitting between them. The full variable domain, completed using reference TRBV2 and TRBJ2-7, is EPEVTQTPSHQVTQMGQEVILRCVPISNHLYFYWYRQILGQKVEFLVSFYNNEISEKSEIFDDQFSVERPDGSNFTLKIRSTKLEDSAMYFCASSEGRMAYSEQYFGPGTRLTVT.

This clone was seen many times. V and J are TRBV30 and TRBJ1-2, with a weak D call TRBD1 (6 bases). The ends were cut back, 3 bases at V and 7 bases at J, with 21 bases in the middle. Germline V gene lookup returns CDR1 GTSNPN and CDR2 SVGIG (reference sequence). The CDR3 is made up of 15 amino acids. The CDR3 loop is CAWSGVGYGGPGYTF. The CDR3, as DNA: TGTGCCTGGAGCGGGGTCGGGTATGGGGGGCCTGGCTACACCTTC.

At least ten counts were recorded for this clone. The chain combines TRBV20-1 with TRBJ2-1; the match to TRBD2 covers 8 bases. The ends lost 5 bases at V and 0 bases at J; junction bases unmatched: 3. Germline V gene sequence: CDR1 DFQATT, CDR2 SNEGSKA (reference sequence). The CDR3 extends over 14 amino acids. CDR3 loop: CSAPGTSSYNEQFF. The DNA for the CDR3 is TGCAGTGCTCCCGGGACTAGCTCCTACAATGAGCAGTTCTTC.

The rearrangement uses TRBV27 and TRBJ2-7; 7 positions agree with TRBD2. The germline V gene encodes CDR1 MNHEY and CDR2 SMNVEV (reference sequence). With V trimmed by 6 bases and J by 2 bases, 10 bases remained unmatched. The CDR3 sequence is 15 residues long. The CDR3 DNA sequence: TGTGCCAGCAGCGGGGAAGGGACTATCACCTACGAGCAGTACTTC. This sequence encodes CASSGEGTITYEQYF.

This clone came up many times. V gene TRBV28 combines with J gene TRBJ2-7; D is possibly TRBD2 (5 bases). From germline, CDR1 is MDHEN and CDR2 SYDVKM. Trimming cost V 3 bases and J 5 bases, with 11 bases left between them. This CDR3 comprises 13 residues. CDR3 DNA sequence: TGTGCCAGCAGTTTGAGGGTTCCCAACGAGCAGTACTTC. Translating it yields CASSLRVPNEQYF. Filled out from reference TRBV28 and TRBJ2-7, the complete variable domain reads DVKVTQSSRYLVKRTGEKVFLECVQDMDHENMFWYRQDPGLGLRLIYFSYDVKMKEKGDIPEGYSVSREKKERFSLILESASTNQTSMYLCASSLRVPNEQYFGPGTRLTVT.

V usage is TRBV6-4 and J usage is TRBJ1-6; D is undetermined. CDR3 length equals 15 residues. From germline, CDR1 is MRHNA and CDR2 SNTAGT. With 4 bases removed from V and 5 bases from J, the gap between germline ends came to 12 bases. CDR3 sequence (DNA): TGTGCCAGCAGTGTGACGGGGAACAATAATTCACCCCTCCACTTT. It codes for CASSVTGNNNSPLHF.